The 3 T cell receptor beta chains given below trace back to one sample, sequenced in a study of blood T cell repertoires in COVID-19. The assay was immunoSEQ multiplex PCR, and TCRdb's table has in-frame clones only and misses some. The sample records some 180,000 clones, 76% being singletons. The sequenced sample consisted of peripheral blood. The receptors stem from a woman between 50 and 59 years old with active or convalescent COVID-19.

The J gene is TRBJ2-1, the V gene TRBV19, with unresolved D. Per germline, CDR1 LNHDA and CDR2 SQIVND (reference sequence). Trimming shortened V by 4 bases and J by 3 bases, and 10 bases separated the two germline ends. The CDR3 is 14 residues long. This CDR3 is CASSRQAYYNEQFF. The CDR3 coding sequence is TGTGCCAGTAGTAGGCAGGCATACTACAATGAGCAGTTCTTC.

The chain joins TRBV10-1 to TRBJ2-3; D is undetermined. This CDR3 is built from 15 residues. V lost 0 bases, J lost 4 bases, and 11 bases lay in between. Germline V gene sequence: CDR1 WNHNN, CDR2 SYGVQD (reference sequence). The CDR3 DNA reads as TGCGCCAGCAGTGAGTCGATACTTACCCCAGATACGCAGTATTTT. This translates into CASSESILTPDTQYF.

The chain combines TRBV28 with TRBJ1-6; D not certain. Germline CDR1 reads MDHEN; CDR2 reads SYDVKM. Trimming stripped 4 bases from V and 8 bases from J, with 18 bases between. The CDR3 is made up of 16 amino acids. The chain's CDR3 is CASSSPPFAEDSPLHF. For the CDR3, the DNA is TGTGCCAGCAGTTCTCCCCCATTCGCGGAGGATTCACCCCTCCACTTT.